One sample yielded the 9 T cell receptor beta chains listed below, sequenced in a study of blood T cell repertoires in COVID-19. Data came from immunoSEQ multiplex PCR; TCRdb stores just in-frame clones and leaves some out. The repertoire has some 120,000 clones, around 85% of them found once; the top ten carry 3.9%. The sequencing sample was made of peripheral blood. These receptor sequences come from a man aged 60 to 69 with acute or convalescent COVID-19.

The chain carries TRBV19 and TRBJ2-3, with 9 bases lining up with TRBD2. There are 15 residues in the CDR3. J lost 1 base, V lost 5 bases, and 4 bases had no gene match. The germline gives CDR1 LNHDA, CDR2 SQIVND (reference sequence). In nucleotides, the CDR3 is TGTGCCAGTAGTTCACGGACTAGCGGCACAGATACGCAGTATTTT. Translating it yields CASSSRTSGTDTQYF.

This sequence joins TRBV6-1 and TRBJ1-5; unclear D gene. Germline assignment: CDR1 MNHNS and CDR2 SASEGT. The CDR3 totals 14 residues. V gave up 1 base and J gave up 0 bases, with 4 bases separating them. The CDR3 coding sequence is TGTGCCAGCAGTGAAGGCGGTAGCAATCAGCCCCAGCATTTT. It codes for CASSEGGSNQPQHF.

This clone was detected only a few times. The V and J genes are TRBV6-4 and TRBJ2-2; D is perhaps TRBD1 (6 bases). V gave up 4 bases and J gave up 3 bases, with 9 bases separating them. The CDR3 loop spans 14 amino acids. Germline V gene sequence: CDR1 MRHNA, CDR2 SNTAGT. In nucleotides, the CDR3 is TGTGCCAGCAGTGTGTCAGGGGACACCGGGGAGCTGTTTTTT. Translated, it gives CASSVSGDTGELFF.

The chain employs TRBV11-2 and TRBJ1-6; D gene unclear. Trimming removed 5 bases from V and 9 bases from J, with 17 bases in between. The CDR3 covers 15 residues. Germline V gene lookup returns CDR1 SGHAT and CDR2 FQNNGV. The CDR3 nucleotides are TGTGCCAGCAGCCGCGGGCCAACCTGGGGTTCACCCCTCCACTTT. As protein: CASSRGPTWGSPLHF.

The table lists this clone with a few counts. The chain carries TRBV11-3 and TRBJ2-1; 11 nucleotides match TRBD1. The CDR3 is 15 residues long. Unmatched junction bases numbered 7, after V lost 5 bases and J lost 7 bases. Germline values: CDR1 SGHNT, CDR2 YENEEA. Here the CDR3 reads CASSPGTGGQNEQFF. The CDR3 DNA reads as TGTGCCAGCAGCCCCGGGACAGGGGGTCAGAATGAGCAGTTCTTC.

This clone was found a few times. V is TRBV5-4 and J is TRBJ1-1; TRBD1 might be the D (5 bases). The CDR3 sequence is 16 residues long. Trimming stripped 4 bases from V and 4 bases from J, with 20 bases between. Germline CDR1 reads SGHNT; CDR2 reads YYREEE (reference sequence). The CDR3, as DNA: TGTGCCAGCAGCCCGATGGGGGGGACCGGTGGCACTGAAGCTTTCTTT. Its translation is CASSPMGGTGGTEAFF.

In DNA form, the CDR3 reads TGCGCCAGCAGCGGGCAGGGGAATGAAAAACTGTTTTTT. This gives the protein CASSGQGNEKLFF. This sequence joins TRBV4-3 and TRBJ1-4; the D gene is possibly TRBD1 (6 bases). V lost 5 bases, J lost 5 bases, and 9 bases lay in between. The CDR3 loop spans 13 amino acids. Germline values: CDR1 LGHNA, CDR2 YSLEER.

This rearrangement joins TRBV28 to TRBJ2-3, with TRBD2 as a possible D gene (6 bases). Germline CDR1 and CDR2: MDHEN and SYDVKM. This CDR3 is 17 amino acids long. V was clipped by 5 bases and J by 1 base, with 19 bases between them. CDR3 coding DNA: TGTGCCAGCAGTGGGCGGGACGTAAGGTACGGCACAGATACGCAGTATTTT. It specifies CASSGRDVRYGTDTQYF.

This clone was detected only once. The chain recombines TRBV27 with TRBJ1-4, with D perhaps matching TRBD1 (5 bases). The CDR3 consists of 16 residues. Trimming stripped 0 bases from V and 5 bases from J, with 13 bases between. Per germline, CDR1 MNHEY and CDR2 SMNVEV (reference sequence). CDR3 DNA sequence: TGTGCCAGCAGTTTATCGGGTCAGGGTAGGAATGAAAAACTGTTTTTT. Amino acid sequence: CASSLSGQGRNEKLFF.